These T cell receptor beta chains were read from a single sample in a study of T cell responses to AZD1222 COVID-19 vaccine. Repertoires were generated with immunoSEQ multiplex PCR, while TCRdb's copy carries only in-frame clones and drops some. The data contain 150,000 to 200,000 clones, around nine tenths of them singletons. Sequencing used peripheral blood, obtained on day 0 of AZD1222 vaccination. The receptors were sampled from an adult in good health. CDR3s include the opening cysteine and the closing phenylalanine or tryptophan. Fields, in order: D gene, clone size, V gene, J gene, CDR3 DNA, CDR3 protein. A D gene is named only where the DNA matches it firmly. Clone size is shown for a subset of rows, as once, few, many or a class of expanded clone.

.,.,TRBV7-2,TRBJ1-4,TGTGCCAGCAGCTTAAGTGTGGGGAAGGGGGGCGGCGAAAAACTGTTTTTT,CASSLSVGKGGGEKLFF
.,.,TRBV27,TRBJ2-3,TGTGCCACCCGTCTACTAGATACGCAGTATTTT,CATRLLDTQYF
TRBD1,.,TRBV30,TRBJ1-1,TGTGCCTGGAGCAGGGGGATGAACACTGAAGCTTTCTTT,CAWSRGMNTEAFF
.,once,TRBV19,TRBJ1-5,TGTGCCAGTAAGGGTCCGCCCCAGCATTTT,CASKGPPQHF
.,.,TRBV14,TRBJ1-2,TGTGCCAGCAGCCTCCAGGGGCGCGGCTATGGCTACACCTTC,CASSLQGRGYGYTF
.,.,TRBV4-3,TRBJ1-4,TGCGCCAGCAGCCAACGAGCCCAGTTCGACGAAAAACTGTTTTTT,CASSQRAQFDEKLFF
TRBD2,.,TRBV27,TRBJ2-1,TGTGCCAGCAGTACCATACTAGCGGGAGGGCAAGAAAGATATTACAATGAGCAGTTCTTC,CASSTILAGGQERYYNEQFF
.,few,TRBV7-2,TRBJ2-7,TGTGCCAGCATGCGAGACAGAAGCTCCTACGAGCAGTACTTC,CASMRDRSSYEQYF
.,once,TRBV7-9,TRBJ1-5,TGTGCCAGCAGCTTAGGGGGGGCCGGCAATCAGCCCCAGCATTTT,CASSLGGAGNQPQHF
.,.,TRBV18,TRBJ1-1,TGTGCCAGCTCAGAGGACCGGGACACTGAAGCTTTCTTT,CASSEDRDTEAFF
TRBD1,.,TRBV18,TRBJ2-5,TGTGCCAGCTCACCAAACCGGGACAGGGTTCGGGAGACCCAGTACTTC,CASSPNRDRVRETQYF
.,.,TRBV28,TRBJ2-7,TGTGCCAGCAGTTTTCGGGGCTGGGACGAGCAGTACTTC,CASSFRGWDEQYF
.,.,TRBV18,TRBJ1-3,TGTGCCAGCTCACCTCGGAACAGTCTGGGAAATAGAAACACCATATATTTT,CASSPRNSLGNRNTIYF
TRBD2,.,TRBV6-5,TRBJ2-1,TGTGCCAGCAGGGCCCGGCGGGGGGGCAATGAGCAGTTCTTC,CASRARRGGNEQFF
.,.,TRBV4-3,TRBJ2-1,TGCGCCAGCAGCCAAGATCCTAGCGCGAGCTCCTACAATGAGCAGTTCTTC,CASSQDPSASSYNEQFF
.,.,TRBV24-1,TRBJ1-2,TGTGCCACCAGTGCGGCAGCCTATGGCTACACCTTC,CATSAAAYGYTF
.,.,TRBV6-2/TRBV6-3,TRBJ2-1,TGTGCCAGCAGTTACGACCGGACTGGAGCCTACAATGAGCAGTTCTTC,CASSYDRTGAYNEQFF
.,once,TRBV7-8,TRBJ1-5,TGTGCCAGCTTTTACCGTCCAGGCCACAATCAGCCCCAGCATTTT,CASFYRPGHNQPQHF
.,.,TRBV28,TRBJ1-2,TGTGCCAGCCTCCAGGGTGATGGCTACACCTTC,CASLQGDGYTF
TRBD2,.,TRBV28,TRBJ2-1,TGTGCCAGCAGACCACTAGCGGGGGCTTACAATGAGCAGTTCTTC,CASRPLAGAYNEQFF
.,.,TRBV27,TRBJ2-4,TGTGCCAGCAGTTTCAACCCCCGGAGAGGGTCGAGTAACATTCAGTACTTC,CASSFNPRRGSSNIQYF
.,.,TRBV11-3,TRBJ2-7,TGTGCCAGCAGCTATAATACAGGGCCCGAGGTAGGAGAGCAGTACTTC,CASSYNTGPEVGEQYF
TRBD1,.,TRBV9,TRBJ1-2,TGTGCCAGCAGCTCGATGACAGGGGCCCCTCCCTGGGATGGCTACACCTTC,CASSSMTGAPPWDGYTF
TRBD2,.,TRBV5-4,TRBJ2-2,TGTGCCAGCAACCCCTCGGCGGGAGGGCCCCCCGGGGAGCTGTTTTTT,CASNPSAGGPPGELFF
.,.,TRBV6-5,TRBJ1-1,TGTGCCAGCAGTCGGACAGCGAACACTGAAGCTTTCTTT,CASSRTANTEAFF
TRBD1,few,TRBV5-4,TRBJ2-7,TGTGCCAGCTGGGAACAGGGGGCTCACGAGCAGTACTTC,CASWEQGAHEQYF
TRBD1,.,TRBV7-6,TRBJ2-1,TGTGCCAGCAGCCCCCTCTTGACAGGGAAAACTTGGTTTGAGCGCAATGAGCAGTTCTTC,CASSPLLTGKTWFERNEQFF
TRBD2,.,TRBV2,TRBJ2-7,TGTGCCAGCAGTGTAGGACTAGCGGGAGTCTCCGAGCAGTACTTC,CASSVGLAGVSEQYF
.,.,TRBV7-8,TRBJ2-3,TGTGCCAGCAGCTTAGAAGGGACAGATACGCAGTATTTT,CASSLEGTDTQYF
TRBD1,.,TRBV24-1,TRBJ2-1,TGTGCCACCAGTGAGCCCGGGACAGGGCCGAATGAGCAGTTCTTC,CATSEPGTGPNEQFF
.,once,TRBV27,TRBJ2-3,TGTGCCAGCAGTGTCTACACAGGGTCTAGCACAGATACGCAGTATTTT,CASSVYTGSSTDTQYF
.,.,TRBV28,TRBJ1-2,TGTGCCAGCAGCAAACAGTGGGGAGGCTACACCTTC,CASSKQWGGYTF
.,.,TRBV5-4,TRBJ1-2,TGTGCCAGCACCCTGGGTACAGGGAACTATGGCTACACCTTC,CASTLGTGNYGYTF
.,.,TRBV7-9,TRBJ1-6,TGTGCCAGCAGAGGGGTTTTGGGTTCACCCCTCCACTTT,CASRGVLGSPLHF
.,.,TRBV7-6,TRBJ1-3,TGTGCCAGCAGCTTAGCGGCAGGCCCCTCGGGAAACACCATATATTTT,CASSLAAGPSGNTIYF
.,.,TRBV28,TRBJ2-3,TGTGCCAGCAGTTTAAGCGGGTCAAACACAGATACGCAGTATTTT,CASSLSGSNTDTQYF
.,.,TRBV28,TRBJ1-2,TGTGCCAGCATCTCGTCCACTAGGGGCCCCTATGGCTACACCTTC,CASISSTRGPYGYTF
.,once,TRBV7-2,TRBJ2-6,TGTGCCAGCAGCCACCCCTCTGGGGCCAACGTCCTGACTTTC,CASSHPSGANVLTF
.,.,TRBV5-6,TRBJ1-2,TGTGCCAGCAGCTCATACAGGGAGAACTATGGCTACACCTTC,CASSSYRENYGYTF
TRBD1,once,TRBV7-2,TRBJ1-1,TGTGCCAGCAGCTTAGTAGTCGGGACAGGGACAACGAACACTGAAGCTTTCTTT,CASSLVVGTGTTNTEAFF
.,.,TRBV11-2,TRBJ1-3,TGTGCCAGCAGCTTAGAGTCAGGGGTTGGAAACACCATATATTTT,CASSLESGVGNTIYF
.,.,TRBV28,TRBJ2-7,TGTGCCAGCAGTTCTGAGGGGAGAGATGCCTACGAGCAGTACTTC,CASSSEGRDAYEQYF
TRBD1,.,TRBV9,TRBJ1-6,TGTGCCAGCAGCGGACAGGGAAGATCACCCCTCCACTTT,CASSGQGRSPLHF
.,few,TRBV5-1,TRBJ1-2,TGCGCCAGCAGCCTAATTGGAGGGAACAATGGCTACACCTTC,CASSLIGGNNGYTF
.,.,TRBV6-5,TRBJ1-6,TGTGCCGCCTGGACGGGGAATTCACCCCTCCACTTT,CAAWTGNSPLHF
.,.,TRBV18,TRBJ1-1,TGTGCCAGCTCACCATCGCAGGGAGGATTCACTGAAGCTTTCTTT,CASSPSQGGFTEAFF